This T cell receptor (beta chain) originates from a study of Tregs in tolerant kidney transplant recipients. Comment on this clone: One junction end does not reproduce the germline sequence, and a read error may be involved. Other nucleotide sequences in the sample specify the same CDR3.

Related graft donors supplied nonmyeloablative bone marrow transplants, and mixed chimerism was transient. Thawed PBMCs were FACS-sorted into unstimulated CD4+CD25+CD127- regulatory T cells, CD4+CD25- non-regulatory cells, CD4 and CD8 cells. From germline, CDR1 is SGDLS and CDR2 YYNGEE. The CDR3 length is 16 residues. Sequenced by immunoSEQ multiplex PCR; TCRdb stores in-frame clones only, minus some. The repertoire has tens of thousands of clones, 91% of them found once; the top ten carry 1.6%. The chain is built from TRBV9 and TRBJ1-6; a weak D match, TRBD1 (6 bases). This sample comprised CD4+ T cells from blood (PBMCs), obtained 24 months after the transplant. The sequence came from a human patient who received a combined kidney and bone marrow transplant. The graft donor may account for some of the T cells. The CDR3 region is CASSPRSDSYNSPLHF. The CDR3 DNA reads TGTGCCAGCAGCCCCCGTTCGGACAGCTATAATTCCCCCCTCCACTTT.